The 15 T cell receptor beta chains below all came from one sample that was sequenced in a study of shared clonotypes between healthy human individuals. Here immunoSEQ multiplex PCR was the method, and the copy in TCRdb shows in-frame clones only, minus some. The data hold 530,000 or so clones, with 75% to 80% observed a single time. Sequenced sample: PBMCs. All receptors derive from a woman aged 40 to 50 in good health. Some clones in this sample may be carry-over from other donors' samples.

The chain links TRBV28 to TRBJ1-6, with D uncertain. V was trimmed by 5 bases and J by 9 bases, leaving 11 bases between them. From germline, CDR1 is MDHEN and CDR2 SYDVKM. This CDR3 region has 13 residues. In DNA form, the CDR3 reads TGTGCCAGCAGTGCCCCTGTGGGTTCACCCCTCCACTTT. Its translation: CASSAPVGSPLHF.

Note on this clone: The junction and the germline gene differ at one end; a read error may be behind it. The chain carries TRBV7-7 and TRBJ2-2, with 10 bases matching TRBD2. CDR1 is SSHAT and CDR2 is FNYEAQ in the germline V gene (reference sequence). The CDR3 has 16 amino acids. CDR3 in amino acids: CASSPVGSGRTGELFF. CDR3 coding DNA: TGTGCTAGCAGCCCAGTGGGTAGCGGGAGGACCGGGGAGCTGTTTTTT.

The sample holds one count of this clone. The chain carries TRBV30 and TRBJ2-1; D gene uncertain. The germline gives CDR1 GTSNPN, CDR2 SVGIG (reference sequence). The CDR3 runs 12 residues. V gave up 2 bases and J gave up 5 bases, with 7 bases separating them. CDR3 sequence (DNA): TGTGCCTGGAGTCCCAATAACAATGAGCAGTTCTTC. It codes for CAWSPNNNEQFF.

This sequence joins TRBV7-9 and TRBJ1-4; 10 bases agree with TRBD1. With 5 bases clipped from V and 6 bases from J, the junction kept 9 bases outside the gene matches. The germline V gene has CDR1 SEHNR and CDR2 FQNEAQ (reference sequence). The CDR3 covers 16 residues. Here the CDR3 reads CASSPSGTGEDEKLFF. Here the CDR3 DNA reads TGTGCCAGCAGCCCCTCAGGGACAGGGGAGGATGAAAAACTGTTTTTT. Combining the CDR3 with reference TRBV7-9 and TRBJ1-4 gives the whole variable domain DTGVSQNPRHKITKRGQNVTFRCDPISEHNRLYWYRQTLGQGPEFLTYFQNEAQLEKSRLLSDRFSAERPKGSFSTLEIQRTEQGDSAMYLCASSPSGTGEDEKLFFGSGTQLSVL.

This rearrangement joins TRBV27 to TRBJ1-2; 7 bases fit TRBD1. CDR1 is MNHEY and CDR2 is SMNVEV in the germline V gene (reference sequence). The CDR3 is 14 residues long. V shed 0 bases and J 8 bases; nucleotides not matched to a gene: 6. The CDR3 is CASSLSKGATGYTF. The CDR3 coding sequence is TGTGCCAGCAGTTTATCTAAGGGGGCGACCGGCTACACCTTC.

As DNA, the CDR3 is TGTGCCAGCTCTTTGGGGGGGTATGAGCAGTTCTTC. It yields the protein CASSLGGYEQFF. This chain joins TRBV28 and TRBJ2-1; 7 bases are a match to TRBD2. The V segment lost 8 bases and the J segment 8 bases; nucleotides outside the gene matches: 6. This CDR3 is built from 12 residues. Looked up from germline, CDR1 is MDHEN and CDR2 is SYDVKM.

A note on this clone: Additional DNA sequences in this sample encode the identical CDR3. V and J are TRBV15 and TRBJ2-3; the D is unclear. Germline V gene sequence: CDR1 LNHNV, CDR2 YYDKDF (reference sequence). The V end was cut by 0 bases, the J end by 3 bases, with 7 bases between. The CDR3 covers 14 residues. The CDR3 loop reads CATSRDHSTDTQYF. The CDR3 DNA follows: TGTGCCACCAGCAGAGATCACTCGACAGATACGCAGTATTTT.

J is TRBJ1-4 and V is TRBV5-1; unclear D gene. CDR1 and CDR2 (germline): SGHRS, YFSETQ. This CDR3 is built from 14 residues. Trimming stripped 4 bases from V and 3 bases from J, with 10 bases between. The CDR3 is CASSPAGSNEKLFF. Here the CDR3 DNA reads TGCGCCAGCAGCCCCGCAGGTTCTAATGAAAAACTGTTTTTT. Full variable domain (rest looked up from reference TRBV5-1 and TRBJ1-4): KAGVTQTPRYLIKTRGQQVTLSCSPISGHRSVSWYQQTPGQGLQFLFEYFSETQRNKGNFPGRFSGRQFSNSRSEMNVSTLELGDSALYLCASSPAGSNEKLFFGSGTQLSVL.

This chain uses TRBV7-8 with TRBJ2-6; D not resolved. The CDR3 extends over 17 amino acids. V was pared by 3 bases and J by 1 base, with 13 bases between. Germline V gives CDR1 SGHVS, CDR2 FQNEAQ. The CDR3 here is CASSFDFSRSGANVLTF. The CDR3 DNA reads TGTGCCAGCAGCTTTGACTTCAGCCGTTCTGGGGCCAACGTCCTGACTTTC.

For this clone: A much larger clone differs from this one at a single base, so this may be a read error. The chain uses TRBV7-9 and TRBJ2-3, with D possibly TRBD1 on 5 matching bases. Trimming stripped 4 bases from V and 0 bases from J, with 8 bases between. Per the germline V gene, CDR1 is SEHNR and CDR2 is FQNEAQ (reference sequence). The CDR3 extends over 14 amino acids. The CDR3 DNA reads TGTGCCAGCAGCTCCGGACACAGCACAGATACGCAGTATTTT. The encoded protein is CASSSGHSTDTQYF.

The gene calls are TRBV6-4 and TRBJ2-6, with a possible D match to TRBD2 (6 bases). This CDR3 region has 17 residues. Trimming took 4 bases from V and 8 from J, leaving 21 bases between them. Germline assignment: CDR1 MRHNA and CDR2 SNTAGT. The CDR3 region is CASSGPTKLGGTNVLTF. The CDR3 DNA follows: TGTGCCAGCAGTGGGCCAACGAAACTGGGCGGGACCAACGTCCTGACTTTC.

This clone has just one count. The chain couples TRBV9 to TRBJ1-2, with a possible D match to TRBD1 (6 bases). This CDR3 comprises 15 residues. CDR1 SGDLS and CDR2 YYNGEE come from the germline V gene. V lost 1 base and J 2 bases, leaving 12 bases between the germline ends. The CDR3 reads CASSVRDTSNYGYTF. CDR3 coding DNA: TGTGCCAGCAGCGTAAGGGACACTTCAAACTATGGCTACACCTTC.

The V and J genes are TRBV5-4 and TRBJ1-2; maybe TRBD1 (6 bases). V lost 8 bases, J lost 6 bases, and 20 bases lay in between. CDR1 is SGHNT, CDR2 YYREEE, per germline (reference sequence). This CDR3 region has 14 residues. The DNA of the CDR3 is TGTGCCAGTGTACTTATCGGGGGGGCGAATGGCTACACCTTC. Translated: CASVLIGGANGYTF.

The CDR3 DNA reads TGTGCCAGCAGTCCAAACTTCTCCCGGACTAGCGGGAGGCGAGATACGCAGTATTTT. Residues: CASSPNFSRTSGRRDTQYF. This chain connects TRBV28 to TRBJ2-3; 14 nucleotides agree with TRBD2. V trimming: 5 bases; J trimming: 5 bases; junction bases outside the gene matches: 15. CDR1 and CDR2 from the germline V gene are MDHEN and SYDVKM. CDR3 length: 19 amino acids.

This chain uses TRBV18 with TRBJ2-1, with 10 bases identical to TRBD2. Germline loops: CDR1 KGHSH, CDR2 LQKENI. This CDR3 contains 16 residues. The V gene end was trimmed by 3 bases and the J gene end by 4 bases; junction bases not matched to a gene: 6. CDR3 region: CASSPRTSGKYNEQFF. Here the CDR3 DNA reads TGTGCCAGCTCACCGCGGACTAGCGGAAAGTACAATGAGCAGTTCTTC.